This T cell receptor beta chain was recorded in a study of T cell responses to AZD1222 COVID-19 vaccine. About the study: Pooling was applied to second doses at about 4 or about 12 weeks.

Germline values: CDR1 MGHRA, CDR2 YSYEKL. This CDR3 has 13 residues. Trimming took 5 bases from V and 0 from J, leaving 5 bases between them. Assay: immunoSEQ multiplex PCR; the TCRdb copy retains only in-frame clones and omits some. This sample has some 200,000 clones, with roughly 92% found just once. Material: peripheral blood, obtained on day 0 of AZD1222 vaccination. This clonotype originated in an adult in good health. This chain connects TRBV4-1 to TRBJ1-3, with D unclear. Here the CDR3 reads CASSISSGNTIYF. Here the CDR3 DNA reads TGCGCCAGCAGCATAAGCTCTGGAAACACCATATATTTT.